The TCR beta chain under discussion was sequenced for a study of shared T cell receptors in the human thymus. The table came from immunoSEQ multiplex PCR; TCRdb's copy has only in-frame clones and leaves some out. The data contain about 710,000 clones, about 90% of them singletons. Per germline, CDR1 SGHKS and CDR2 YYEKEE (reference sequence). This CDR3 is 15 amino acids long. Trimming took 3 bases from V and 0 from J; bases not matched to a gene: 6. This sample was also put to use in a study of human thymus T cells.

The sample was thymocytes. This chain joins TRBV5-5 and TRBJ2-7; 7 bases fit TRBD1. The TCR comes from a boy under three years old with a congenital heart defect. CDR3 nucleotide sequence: TGTGCCAGCAGCTCCTTGGGGGACAGCTCCTACGAGCAGTACTTC. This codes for CASSSLGDSSYEQYF.